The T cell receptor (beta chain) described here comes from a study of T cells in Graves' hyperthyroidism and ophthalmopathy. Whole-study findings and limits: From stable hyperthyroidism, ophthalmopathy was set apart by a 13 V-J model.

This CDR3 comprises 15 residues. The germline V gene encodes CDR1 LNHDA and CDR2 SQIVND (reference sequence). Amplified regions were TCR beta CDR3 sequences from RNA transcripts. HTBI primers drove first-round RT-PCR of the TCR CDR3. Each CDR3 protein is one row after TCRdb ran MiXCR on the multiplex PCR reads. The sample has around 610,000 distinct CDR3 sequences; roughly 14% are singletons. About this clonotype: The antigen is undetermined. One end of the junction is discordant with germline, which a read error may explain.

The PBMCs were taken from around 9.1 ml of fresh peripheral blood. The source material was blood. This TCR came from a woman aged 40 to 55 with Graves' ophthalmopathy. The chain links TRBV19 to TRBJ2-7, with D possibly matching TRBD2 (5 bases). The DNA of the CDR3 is TGTGCCAGTTCGTGGGCCCAGGCGGGTACGTACGGGCAGTACTTC. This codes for CASSWAQAGTYGQYF.